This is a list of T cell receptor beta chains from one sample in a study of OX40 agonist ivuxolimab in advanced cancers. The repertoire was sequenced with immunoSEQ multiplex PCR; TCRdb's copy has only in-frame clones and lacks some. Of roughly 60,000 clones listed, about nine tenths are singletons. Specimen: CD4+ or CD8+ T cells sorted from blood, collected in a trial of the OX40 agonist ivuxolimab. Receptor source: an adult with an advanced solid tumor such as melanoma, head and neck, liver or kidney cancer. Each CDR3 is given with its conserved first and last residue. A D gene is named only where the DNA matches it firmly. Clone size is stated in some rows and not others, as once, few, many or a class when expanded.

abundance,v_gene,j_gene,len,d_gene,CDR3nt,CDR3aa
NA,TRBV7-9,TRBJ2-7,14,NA,TGTGCCAGCAGCCTCGACAGGTACTCCTACGAGCAGTACTTC,CASSLDRYSYEQYF
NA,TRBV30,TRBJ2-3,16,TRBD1,TGTGCCTGGAGTGTACAAGGGACAGGGTATACAGATACGCAGTATTTT,CAWSVQGTGYTDTQYF
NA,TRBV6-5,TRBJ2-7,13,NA,TGTGCCAGCAGGCTAGTAGGTTCATACACGCAGTACTTC,CASRLVGSYTQYF
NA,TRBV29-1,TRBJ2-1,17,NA,TGCAGCGTTGAAGATCGGTTCGGACGGAGCTCCTACAATGAGCAGTTCTTC,CSVEDRFGRSSYNEQFF
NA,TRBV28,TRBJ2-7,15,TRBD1,TGTGCCAGCAGTCCCCCCGGGGACAGCTCCTACGAGCAGTACTTC,CASSPPGDSSYEQYF
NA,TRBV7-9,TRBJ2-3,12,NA,TGTGCCAGCGGGGCGGACACAGATACGCAGTATTTT,CASGADTDTQYF
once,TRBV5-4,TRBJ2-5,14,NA,TGTGCCAGCAGCTTTCGAGCGGATGGAGAGACCCAGTACTTC,CASSFRADGETQYF
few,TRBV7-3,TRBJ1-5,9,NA,TGTGCCAGCAGCCCGCCCCAGCATTTT,CASSPPQHF
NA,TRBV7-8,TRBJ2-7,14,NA,TGTGCCAGCAGCTTAAGCACCCGAGACTACGAGCAGTACTTC,CASSLSTRDYEQYF
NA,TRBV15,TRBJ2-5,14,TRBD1,TGTGCCACCAGCAGAGATCGGACAGGGGCGACCCAGTACTTC,CATSRDRTGATQYF
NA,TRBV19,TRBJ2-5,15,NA,TGTGCCAGTACCTCGTCCCCAGGGTATCCAGAGACCCAGTACTTC,CASTSSPGYPETQYF
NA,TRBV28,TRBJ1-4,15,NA,TGTGCCAGCAGTTTCATAGGGTCAACTAATGAAAAACTGTTTTTT,CASSFIGSTNEKLFF
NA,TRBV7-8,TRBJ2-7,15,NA,TGTGCCAGCAGCCAAAGGTGGGGGGTCGCCTACGAGCAGTACTTC,CASSQRWGVAYEQYF
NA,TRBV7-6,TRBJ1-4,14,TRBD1,TGTGCCAGCAGCTTAGGGCAGGGGGGCGAAAAACTGTTTTTT,CASSLGQGGEKLFF
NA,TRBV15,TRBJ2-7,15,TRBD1,TGTGCCACCAGCAGGTATGAAGGACAGGACTACGAGCAGTACTTC,CATSRYEGQDYEQYF
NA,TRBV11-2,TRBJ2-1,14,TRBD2,TGTGCCAGCAGCCGATCCACTAGCGGGAGAGAACAGTTCTTC,CASSRSTSGREQFF
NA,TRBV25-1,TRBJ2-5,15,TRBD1,TGTGCCAGCAGTCCAATACAGGGGATCCAAGAGACCCAGTACTTC,CASSPIQGIQETQYF
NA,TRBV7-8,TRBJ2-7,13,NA,TGTGCCAGCAGCCCCCATAGCTCCTACGAGCAGTACTTC,CASSPHSSYEQYF
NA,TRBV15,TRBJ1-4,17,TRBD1,TGTGCCACCAGCAGGCAGACAGGGGGCATGACTAATGAAAAACTGTTTTTT,CATSRQTGGMTNEKLFF
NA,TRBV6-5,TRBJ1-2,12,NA,TGTGCCAGCTCTACCGGGAACTATGGCTACACCTTC,CASSTGNYGYTF
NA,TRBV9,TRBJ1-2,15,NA,TGTGCCAGCAGCGTAGAGCTAGGGCTGAACTATGGCTACACCTTC,CASSVELGLNYGYTF
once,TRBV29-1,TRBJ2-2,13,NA,TGCAGCGTTGGACAGGGAGGACCCGGGGAGCTGTTTTTT,CSVGQGGPGELFF
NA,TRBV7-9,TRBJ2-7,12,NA,TGTGCCAGCAGCTTGACTACCGGGACCTCGTACTTC,CASSLTTGTSYF
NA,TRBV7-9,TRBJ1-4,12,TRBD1,TGTGCCAGCAACAGGGGGAATGAAAAACTGTTTTTT,CASNRGNEKLFF
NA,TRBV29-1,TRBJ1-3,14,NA,TGCAGCGTCGCCTGGGAGGCTGCTGGAAACACCATATATTTT,CSVAWEAAGNTIYF
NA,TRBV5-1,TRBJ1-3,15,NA,TGCGCCAGCAGGCCCGGACCGTCCTCTGGAAACACCATATATTTT,CASRPGPSSGNTIYF
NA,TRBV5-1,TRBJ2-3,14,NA,TGCGCCAGCAGCTTGGCCGGTGGCACAGATACGCAGTATTTT,CASSLAGGTDTQYF
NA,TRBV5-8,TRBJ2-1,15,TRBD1,TGTGCCAGCAGGGCGGGACAGGGGGAATACAATGAGCAGTTCTTC,CASRAGQGEYNEQFF